Many counts were recorded for the clone carrying this TCR beta chain. Its antigen is currently unknown. These data come from a study of T-cell reconstitution after alpha-beta-depleted transplantation in children. Whole-study findings and limits: Surviving thymic progenitors and recipient T cells were the source of high TCRbeta diversity at day 60 in some patients. After one year, T-cell counts and TCRbeta diversity mostly came from new T cells. There were reportedly several hundred expanded graft clones from which alpha-beta T cells came about two months after transplant.

A TCRbeta library incorporating unique molecular identifiers was prepared. TCRdb reprocessed the PCR reads via MiXCR and lists one record per CDR3 protein. The profile shows roughly 4,200 distinct CDR3 sequences, 15% to 20% of them singletons. The sequence came from a male patient under 10 years old who had a stem cell transplant for acute lymphoblastic leukemia, so the T cells may come from the graft donor. The sample was PBMCs, mostly from graft donor cells, taken 180 days after TCRalphabeta/CD19-depleted stem cell transplant.

The CDR3 loop is CSAGGQNTNSPLHF. The CDR3 DNA is TGCAGTGCTGGGGGACAGAACACGAATTCACCCCTCCACTTT. The gene calls are TRBV20-1 and TRBJ1-6, with 7 bases that match TRBD1. With 5 bases clipped from V and 7 bases from J, the junction kept 8 bases outside the gene matches. The germline gives CDR1 DFQATT, CDR2 SNEGSKA (reference sequence). The CDR3 has 14 amino acids.